Only a few counts were recorded for the clone carrying this T cell receptor beta chain. One entry per CDR3 protein results from TCRdb running MiXCR on the 5' RACE reads. The sample has some 630,000 distinct CDR3 sequences, under 8.5% seen once. This entry is derived from a study of identical twins. Healthy Caucasians, and only they, were the donors. The data also belong to a second study, concerning yellow fever vaccine responses in identical twins.

The source material was PBMCs. The receptor comes from a young woman in good health.

This CDR3 is CASSNDRYNEQFF. CDR3 bases: TGTGCCAGCAGTAACGACAGATACAATGAGCAGTTCTTC. V usage is TRBV2 and J usage is TRBJ2-1, with a weak D call TRBD1 (5 bases). CDR1 is SNHLY and CDR2 is FYNNEI in the germline V gene. Trimming removed 5 bases at V and 4 bases at J, with 9 bases between. The CDR3 contains 13 residues. Combining the CDR3 with reference TRBV2 and TRBJ2-1 gives the whole variable domain EPEVTQTPSHQVTQMGQEVILRCVPISNHLYFYWYRQILGQKVEFLVSFYNNEISEKSEIFDDQFSVERPDGSNFTLKIRSTKLEDSAMYFCASSNDRYNEQFFGPGTRLTVL.